These 26 T cell receptor beta chains share one sample of origin, sequenced in a study of cytotoxic CD8 clonotypes in ibrutinib-treated CLL. Data came from immunoSEQ multiplex PCR; TCRdb stores just in-frame clones and leaves some out. The table lists more than 200,000 clones, around 70% of them singletons, with more than 4.5% in the top ten. Sequenced material: PBMCs, taken after 12 months of ibrutinib treatment. These receptors were collected from a human donor with chronic lymphocytic leukemia.

V is TRBV6-5 and J is TRBJ1-2; no definite D call. Germline lookup yields CDR1 MNHEY and CDR2 SVGAGI. The V end lost 3 bases, the J end lost 4 bases, and 6 bases lay between the germline ends. The CDR3 spans 12 residues. The CDR3 sequence is CASSYWGYGYTF. DNA of the CDR3: TGTGCCAGCAGTTATTGGGGCTATGGCTACACCTTC.

This clone was seen a single time. This rearrangement joins TRBV29-1 to TRBJ2-7; TRBD1 is a possible D gene (5 bases). Germline lookup yields CDR1 SQVTM and CDR2 ANQGSEA. The CDR3 runs 12 residues. The ends were cut back, 2 bases at V and 6 bases at J, with 11 bases in the middle. The CDR3 DNA reads TGCAGCGTTGAAACGCAGGGCCGCGAGCAGTACTTC. It translates to CSVETQGREQYF.

This clone was recorded once. In DNA, the CDR3 is TGTGCCAGCAGCTCCCGGACAGGTTCAGAGGAGCAGTACTTC. Its translation is CASSSRTGSEEQYF. The chain links TRBV7-2 to TRBJ2-7, with 7 bases identical to TRBD1. The CDR3 is made up of 14 amino acids. CDR1 and CDR2 from the germline V gene are SGHTA and FQGNSA. With 4 bases clipped from V and 7 bases from J, the junction kept 10 bases outside the gene matches.

The chain couples TRBV7-3 to TRBJ2-3; TRBD1 aligns across 8 bases. Germline assignment: CDR1 SGHTA and CDR2 FQGTGA. The CDR3 sequence is 14 residues long. The junction had 4 bases not matched to a gene; V was cut back by 5 bases and J by 3 bases. In DNA, the CDR3 is TGTGCCAGCAGCCCTGGACAGGGAACAGATACGCAGTATTTT. It specifies CASSPGQGTDTQYF.

V gene TRBV11-2 combines with J gene TRBJ1-1; tentatively, D is TRBD1 (5 bases). V was clipped by 1 base and J by 1 base, with 7 bases between them. The V gene's germline CDR1 is SGHAT and CDR2 FQNNGV. The CDR3 has 14 residues. The CDR3 spells CASSLGGANTEAFF. CDR3 coding DNA: TGTGCCAGCAGCTTAGGAGGGGCGAACACTGAAGCTTTCTTT.

CDR3 protein: CASSGGPEAFF. The CDR3 nucleotides are TGTGCCAGCAGTGGAGGGCCTGAAGCTTTCTTT. This rearrangement joins TRBV25-1 to TRBJ1-1; D gene uncertain. Per germline, CDR1 MGHDK and CDR2 SYGVNS. Trimming shortened V by 4 bases and J by 6 bases, and 6 bases separated the two germline ends. The CDR3 has 11 amino acids.

This clone was recorded a few times. This chain uses TRBV15 with TRBJ2-2; 9 positions agree with TRBD2. V trimming: 3 bases; J trimming: 7 bases; junction bases outside the gene matches: 3. Germline V gene sequence: CDR1 LNHNV, CDR2 YYDKDF (reference sequence). The CDR3 extends over 14 amino acids. The CDR3 DNA is TGTGCCACCAGCAGGATAGCGGGAGACGGGGAGCTGTTTTTT. Protein: CATSRIAGDGELFF.

The V gene is TRBV6-4, the J gene TRBJ2-7; TRBD1 aligns across 8 bases. The V segment lost 5 bases and the J segment 3 bases; nucleotides outside the gene matches: 9. CDR1 is MRHNA and CDR2 is SNTAGT in the germline V gene. The CDR3 is 15 residues long. The CDR3 loop is CASSLFSGGNYEQYF. The CDR3 DNA reads TGTGCCAGCAGTTTATTTTCAGGGGGCAACTACGAGCAGTACTTC.

The CDR3 DNA follows: TGTGCCAGCAGTAACATCTGGACGGATGGCTACACCTTC. This encodes CASSNIWTDGYTF. The chain carries TRBV27 and TRBJ1-2; D unclear. V lost 5 bases, J lost 6 bases, and 13 bases lay in between. This CDR3 has 13 amino acids. CDR1 is MNHEY, CDR2 SMNVEV, per germline (reference sequence).

This clone was recorded a few times. J is TRBJ1-2 and V is TRBV18, with D possibly being TRBD1 (5 bases). This CDR3 has 19 residues. Germline CDR1 KGHSH, CDR2 LQKENI. Trimming took 5 bases from V and 0 from J, leaving 25 bases between them. The CDR3, as DNA: TGTGCCAGCTCATTATACCGGGACGCCCCAAAACAACCTAACTATGGCTACACCTTC. It translates to CASSLYRDAPKQPNYGYTF. Looking up the rest from reference TRBV18 and TRBJ1-2 gives the full variable domain: NAGVMQNPRHLVRRRGQEARLRCSPMKGHSHVYWYRQLPEEGLKFMVYLQKENIIDESGMPKERFSAEFPKEGPSILRIQQVVRGDSAAYFCASSLYRDAPKQPNYGYTFGSGTRLTVV.

The chain employs TRBV5-4 and TRBJ1-4; D unclear. The CDR3 contains 13 residues. Germline-derived CDR1 and CDR2 are SGHNT and YYREEE (reference sequence). Trimming left V 4 bases short and J 6 bases short, with 10 bases between. The CDR3 coding sequence is TGTGCCAGCAGCAACTCGGGTGATGAAAAACTGTTTTTT. Translation: CASSNSGDEKLFF.

This chain connects TRBV7-9 to TRBJ2-7; D possibly uses TRBD1 or TRBD2 (5 bases each). V was shortened by 5 bases and J by 6 bases, with 17 bases between the two germline ends. The germline gives CDR1 SEHNR, CDR2 FQNEAQ (reference sequence). The CDR3 spans 14 residues. This CDR3 is CASSLQGSSAEQYF. CDR3 bases: TGTGCCAGCAGCCTTCAGGGTAGTAGCGCCGAGCAGTACTTC.

The V call is TRBV5-4, the J call TRBJ1-2, with TRBD1 identical over 7 bases. The CDR3 consists of 14 residues. V trimming: 4 bases; J trimming: 1 base; junction bases outside the gene matches: 4. Germline V lookup: CDR1 SGHNT, CDR2 YYREEE (reference sequence). The CDR3 loop is CASSMTGLNYGYTF. CDR3 DNA sequence: TGTGCCAGCAGCATGACAGGGCTTAACTATGGCTACACCTTC.

V is TRBV7-9 and J is TRBJ1-3; D is uncertain. V lost 5 bases and J 0 bases, leaving 14 bases between the germline ends. The CDR3 runs 16 residues. Germline V gives CDR1 SEHNR, CDR2 FQNEAQ (reference sequence). The CDR3 loop is CASSGLKRSSGNTIYF. CDR3 DNA sequence: TGTGCCAGCAGCGGTCTTAAGCGGTCCTCTGGAAACACCATATATTTT.

The genes are TRBV9 and TRBJ2-7, with 11 bases aligning to TRBD1. Germline CDR1 and CDR2: SGDLS and YYNGEE. This CDR3 is built from 16 residues. Losses at the gene ends were 4 bases for V and 4 bases for J; bases not matched to a gene: 10. This chain's CDR3 is CASSPGTGGFGYEQYF. The DNA for the CDR3 is TGTGCCAGCAGCCCCGGGACAGGGGGGTTCGGGTACGAGCAGTACTTC.

The chain has TRBV7-9 and TRBJ2-3, with TRBD2 identical over 9 bases. With 4 bases clipped from V and 0 bases from J, the junction kept 2 bases outside the gene matches. Germline CDR1 SEHNR, CDR2 FQNEAQ (reference sequence). The CDR3 is 15 amino acids. The CDR3 spells CASSSSGTSTDTQYF. CDR3 DNA: TGTGCCAGCAGCTCTAGCGGGACTAGCACAGATACGCAGTATTTT.

This chain joins TRBV5-8 and TRBJ2-5; TRBD1 is a possible D gene (6 bases). The CDR3 is made up of 13 amino acids. Trimming removed 4 bases from V and 5 bases from J, with 12 bases in between. CDR1 SGHTS and CDR2 YDEGEE come from the germline V gene. The chain's CDR3 is CASSQTGRETQYF. The CDR3 bases are TGTGCCAGCAGCCAGACAGGCAGGGAGACCCAGTACTTC. The full variable domain, rest sourced from reference TRBV5-8 and TRBJ2-5, is EAGVTQSPTHLIKTRGQQATLRCSPISGHTSVYWYQQALGLGLQFLLWYDEGEERNRGNFPPRFSGRQFPNYSSELNVNALELEDSALYLCASSQTGRETQYFGPGTRLLVL.

This clone was found once. CDR3: CASSRTSVEQYF. The CDR3 DNA is TGTGCCAGCAGTAGGACATCTGTCGAGCAGTACTTC. The chain uses TRBV6-6 and TRBJ2-7; D might be TRBD1 (5 bases). V gave up 5 bases and J gave up 6 bases, with 11 bases separating them. This CDR3 region has 12 residues. Germline loops: CDR1 MNHNY, CDR2 SVGAGI (reference sequence).

Turning to this clone: Germline is not matched at one junction end, which may reflect a read error. The CDR3 here is CASRYRGPMNTEAFF. CDR3 bases: TGTGCCAGCCGTTACAGGGGCCCCATGAACACTGAAGCTTTCTTT. The V call is TRBV6-5, the J call TRBJ1-1, with 7 bases identical to TRBD1. The CDR3 contains 15 residues. Germline-derived CDR1 and CDR2 are MNHEY and SVGAGI.

The chain couples TRBV7-3 to TRBJ2-2; D unclear. The V end lost 2 bases, the J end lost 3 bases, and 7 bases lay between the germline ends. CDR1 and CDR2 (germline): SGHTA, FQGTGA. This CDR3 has 14 residues. Here the CDR3 DNA reads TGTGCCAGCAGCTTATCCTGGGACACCGGGGAGCTGTTTTTT. Protein sequence: CASSLSWDTGELFF.

J is TRBJ2-3 and V is TRBV27; TRBD1 matches at 9 bases. The CDR3 runs 14 residues. After removal of 6 bases from V and 8 bases from J, the junction contained 9 bases not matched to a gene. Germline V gene data show CDR1 as MNHEY and CDR2 as SMNVEV (reference sequence). The CDR3 DNA follows: TGTGCCAGCAGCCTTAGGACAGGGGAACTTACGCAGTATTTT. Residues: CASSLRTGELTQYF.

The chain links TRBV14 to TRBJ1-1; tentative D call: TRBD1 (6 bases). V was cut by 3 bases and J by 1 base, with 12 bases left in between. Per the germline V gene, CDR1 is SGHDN and CDR2 is FVKESK. This CDR3 has 15 amino acids. CDR3 sequence: CASSHWTAPNTEAFF. The CDR3 bases are TGTGCCAGCAGCCACTGGACAGCCCCGAACACTGAAGCTTTCTTT.

The chain carries TRBV30 and TRBJ1-2; D is ambiguous. CDR1 GTSNPN and CDR2 SVGIG come from the germline V gene (reference sequence). V lost 4 bases, J lost 2 bases, and 8 bases lay in between. This CDR3 contains 12 residues. CDR3 in DNA: TGTGCCTGGACCCCGGGGAACTATGGCTACACCTTC. Its translation: CAWTPGNYGYTF.

In this sample, this clone turned up a few times. The chain couples TRBV28 to TRBJ1-2; D perhaps matches TRBD1 (5 bases). Deletions cut 6 bases from V and 4 bases from J, with 9 bases between. Germline V gene lookup returns CDR1 MDHEN and CDR2 SYDVKM. CDR3 size: 12 residues. CDR3 sequence: CASREGSYGYTF. The CDR3 nucleotides are TGTGCCAGCAGGGAGGGGAGCTATGGCTACACCTTC.

This clone turned up a few times. V usage is TRBV9 and J usage is TRBJ1-1; 8 positions match TRBD1. J lost 8 bases, V lost 0 bases, and 0 bases had no gene match. From germline, CDR1 is SGDLS and CDR2 YYNGEE. CDR3 length: 12 residues. The CDR3 loop reads CASSVGTGEAFF. CDR3 coding DNA: TGTGCCAGCAGCGTAGGGACAGGGGAAGCTTTCTTT.

The chain joins TRBV5-1 to TRBJ2-3; the match to TRBD2 covers 15 bases. CDR3 length equals 15 residues. Germline V gene data show CDR1 as SGHRS and CDR2 as YFSETQ. J was trimmed by 6 bases and V by 4 bases; bases with no gene match: 3. The CDR3 region has the DNA TGCGCCAGCAGCCTCGGGACTAGCGGGAGGGATACGCAGTATTTT. Translation gives CASSLGTSGRDTQYF.